In its sample, the clone carrying this TCR beta chain was seen a few times. Its matching antigen is unknown. The source of the sample is a study of T cells after yellow fever vaccination. Study background: Those fractions that held only low numbers of cells were prepared using the SMART-Seq v4 Ultra Low Input RNA kit.

Whole-study findings and limits: Among all clonotypes, a small share was observed in both CD4 and CD8 compartments. Among primary-vaccination clones, most reappeared after the booster, at approximately 96% for CD4 and around 91% for CD8.

Making TCR cDNA involved 5'RACE template switching, which added UMIs and a universal primer site. Each CDR3 protein gets one entry after TCRdb re-called the 5' RACE reads with MiXCR. The top ten clones hold 15% to 20% of a sample with more than 300,000 distinct CDR3 sequences, around 7% of them seen once. The receptor was derived from a man in his late teens or twenties who received the YFV17D yellow fever vaccine. Sequencing was performed on PBMCs, taken 45 days after the first yellow fever vaccination.

CDR3 in DNA: TGTGCCAGCAGCTTAGGCTCGGGGGGGGACTACACAGATACGCAGTATTTT. It yields the protein CASSLGSGGDYTDTQYF. This rearrangement joins TRBV7-2 to TRBJ2-3; 8 nucleotides agree with TRBD2. The germline gives CDR1 SGHTA, CDR2 FQGNSA. CDR3 length: 17 residues. The J segment lost 2 bases and the V segment lost 1 base, leaving 8 bases of the junction unmatched.